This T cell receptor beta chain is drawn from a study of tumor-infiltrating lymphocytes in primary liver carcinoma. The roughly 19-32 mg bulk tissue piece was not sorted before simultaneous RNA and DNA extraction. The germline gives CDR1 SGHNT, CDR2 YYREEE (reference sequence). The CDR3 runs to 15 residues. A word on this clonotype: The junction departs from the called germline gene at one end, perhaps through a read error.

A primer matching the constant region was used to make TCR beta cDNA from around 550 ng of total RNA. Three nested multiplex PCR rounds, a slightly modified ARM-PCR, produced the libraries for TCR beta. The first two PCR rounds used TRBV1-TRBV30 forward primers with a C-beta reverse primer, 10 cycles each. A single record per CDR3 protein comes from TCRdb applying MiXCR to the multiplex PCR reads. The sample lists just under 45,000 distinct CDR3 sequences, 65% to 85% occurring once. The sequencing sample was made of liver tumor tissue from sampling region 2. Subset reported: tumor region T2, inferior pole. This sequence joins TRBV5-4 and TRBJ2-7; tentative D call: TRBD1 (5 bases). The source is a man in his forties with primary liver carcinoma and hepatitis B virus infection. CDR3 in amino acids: CASSPGTGARGEQYF. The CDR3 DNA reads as TGTGCCAGCAGCCCTGGAACAGGCGCGAGAGGCGAGCAGTATTTC.